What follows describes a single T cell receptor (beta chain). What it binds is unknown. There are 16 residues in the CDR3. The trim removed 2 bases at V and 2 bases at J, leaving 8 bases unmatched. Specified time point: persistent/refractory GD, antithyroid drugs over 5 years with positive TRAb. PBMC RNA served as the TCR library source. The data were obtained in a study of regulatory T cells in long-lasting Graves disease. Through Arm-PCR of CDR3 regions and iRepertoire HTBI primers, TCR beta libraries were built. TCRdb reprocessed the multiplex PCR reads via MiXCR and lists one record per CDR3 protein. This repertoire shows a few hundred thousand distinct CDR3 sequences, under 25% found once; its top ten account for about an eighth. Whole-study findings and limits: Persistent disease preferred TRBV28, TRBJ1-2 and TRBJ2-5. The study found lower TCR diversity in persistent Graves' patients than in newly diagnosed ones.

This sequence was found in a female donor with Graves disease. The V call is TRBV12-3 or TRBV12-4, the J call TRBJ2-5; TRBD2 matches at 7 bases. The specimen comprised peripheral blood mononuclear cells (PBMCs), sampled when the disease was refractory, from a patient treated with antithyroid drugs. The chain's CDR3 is CASSLSAGALQETQYF. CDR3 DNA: TGTGCCAGCAGTTTATCTGCGGGAGCCCTGCAAGAGACCCAGTACTTC.